These 7 T cell receptor beta chains were sequenced from one sample in a study of blood T cells in healthy people across ages. The use of a sample-barcoded 5' primer and a J-beta primer mix characterized a second PCR of roughly 7 to 12 cycles. TCRdb re-derived calls from the 5' RACE reads in MiXCR, one entry per CDR3 protein. The table shows over a million distinct CDR3 sequences, with 35% to 50% occurring only once. The specimen was blood. These receptors all come from a woman aged 60 to 75 in good health.

Points on this clonotype: This sequence may be a read error, since a much larger clone differs from it by one base. The chain is built from TRBV11-2 and TRBJ2-7; D is ambiguous. Trimming removed 0 bases at V and 3 bases at J, with 6 bases between. This CDR3 contains 13 residues. The V gene's germline CDR1 is SGHAT and CDR2 FQNNGV. CDR3 in DNA: TGTGCCAGCAGCTTAGACTGGGACTACGAGCAGTACTTC. This codes for CASSLDWDYEQYF.

V and J are TRBV28 and TRBJ2-5, with 11 nucleotides matching TRBD1. CDR3 size: 17 residues. V lost 2 bases, J lost 4 bases, and 9 bases stayed unmatched. Per the germline V gene, CDR1 is MDHEN and CDR2 is SYDVKM. This CDR3 reads CASSLPLGTGGTETQYF. The CDR3 DNA reads TGTGCCAGCAGTTTACCATTAGGGACAGGGGGTACAGAGACCCAGTACTTC. The full variable domain, in which reference TRBV28 and TRBJ2-5 provide the parts outside the CDR3, is DVKVTQSSRYLVKRTGEKVFLECVQDMDHENMFWYRQDPGLGLRLIYFSYDVKMKEKGDIPEGYSVSREKKERFSLILESASTNQTSMYLCASSLPLGTGGTETQYFGPGTRLLVL.

In this sample, this clonotype turned up a few times. The chain couples TRBV3-1 to TRBJ2-7; D is possibly TRBD1 or TRBD2 (6 bases each). Germline CDR1 LGHDT, CDR2 YNNKEL (reference sequence). This CDR3 region has 16 residues. Trimming took 4 bases from V and 5 from J, leaving 21 bases between them. CDR3 sequence (DNA): TGTGCCAGCAGCCGCAAAGGGGGGCGAGGGGAAAACGAGCAGTACTTC. It is translated as CASSRKGGRGENEQYF.

J is TRBJ2-1 and V is TRBV29-1; D is perhaps TRBD1 (6 bases). CDR1 SQVTM and CDR2 ANQGSEA come from the germline V gene. V was clipped by 0 bases and J by 3 bases, with 15 bases between them. CDR3 length: 16 residues. CDR3 nucleotide sequence: TGCAGCGTTGAAGAGGGACATGGGCGGGTCTACAATGAGCAGTTCTTC. Amino acids: CSVEEGHGRVYNEQFF.

Turning to this clonotype: At one end, the junction sequence differs from germline, possibly due to a read error. The genes are TRBV7-9 and TRBJ2-1; 16 bases map to TRBD2. CDR1 is SEHNR and CDR2 is FQNEAQ in the germline V gene (reference sequence). This CDR3 region has 17 residues. The CDR3, as DNA: TGTGCCAGCAGCCTGGGACTAGCGGGAGGGCCGAACGATGAGCGGTTCTTC. Residues: CASSLGLAGGPNDERFF.

This clonotype was detected ten times or more. J is TRBJ2-3 and V is TRBV7-8, with TRBD2 matching 15 bases. This CDR3 comprises 19 residues. J lost 2 bases, V lost 4 bases, and 10 bases had no gene match. From germline, CDR1 is SGHVS and CDR2 FQNEAQ. The DNA of the CDR3 is TGTGCCAGCAGCTCCCCAGGACTAGCGGGAGGGCCTGACACAGATACGCAGTATTTT. It encodes CASSSPGLAGGPDTDTQYF.

The gene calls are TRBV20-1 and TRBJ1-2; perhaps TRBD1 as D (5 bases). The CDR3 is 15 amino acids. CDR1 and CDR2 from the germline V gene are DFQATT and SNEGSKA (reference sequence). The V gene lost 4 bases and the J gene lost 2 bases, with 17 bases spanning the gap. CDR3 loop: CSATRIRGVNYGYTF. CDR3 nucleotides: TGCAGTGCTACTAGGATACGGGGGGTGAACTATGGCTACACCTTC.